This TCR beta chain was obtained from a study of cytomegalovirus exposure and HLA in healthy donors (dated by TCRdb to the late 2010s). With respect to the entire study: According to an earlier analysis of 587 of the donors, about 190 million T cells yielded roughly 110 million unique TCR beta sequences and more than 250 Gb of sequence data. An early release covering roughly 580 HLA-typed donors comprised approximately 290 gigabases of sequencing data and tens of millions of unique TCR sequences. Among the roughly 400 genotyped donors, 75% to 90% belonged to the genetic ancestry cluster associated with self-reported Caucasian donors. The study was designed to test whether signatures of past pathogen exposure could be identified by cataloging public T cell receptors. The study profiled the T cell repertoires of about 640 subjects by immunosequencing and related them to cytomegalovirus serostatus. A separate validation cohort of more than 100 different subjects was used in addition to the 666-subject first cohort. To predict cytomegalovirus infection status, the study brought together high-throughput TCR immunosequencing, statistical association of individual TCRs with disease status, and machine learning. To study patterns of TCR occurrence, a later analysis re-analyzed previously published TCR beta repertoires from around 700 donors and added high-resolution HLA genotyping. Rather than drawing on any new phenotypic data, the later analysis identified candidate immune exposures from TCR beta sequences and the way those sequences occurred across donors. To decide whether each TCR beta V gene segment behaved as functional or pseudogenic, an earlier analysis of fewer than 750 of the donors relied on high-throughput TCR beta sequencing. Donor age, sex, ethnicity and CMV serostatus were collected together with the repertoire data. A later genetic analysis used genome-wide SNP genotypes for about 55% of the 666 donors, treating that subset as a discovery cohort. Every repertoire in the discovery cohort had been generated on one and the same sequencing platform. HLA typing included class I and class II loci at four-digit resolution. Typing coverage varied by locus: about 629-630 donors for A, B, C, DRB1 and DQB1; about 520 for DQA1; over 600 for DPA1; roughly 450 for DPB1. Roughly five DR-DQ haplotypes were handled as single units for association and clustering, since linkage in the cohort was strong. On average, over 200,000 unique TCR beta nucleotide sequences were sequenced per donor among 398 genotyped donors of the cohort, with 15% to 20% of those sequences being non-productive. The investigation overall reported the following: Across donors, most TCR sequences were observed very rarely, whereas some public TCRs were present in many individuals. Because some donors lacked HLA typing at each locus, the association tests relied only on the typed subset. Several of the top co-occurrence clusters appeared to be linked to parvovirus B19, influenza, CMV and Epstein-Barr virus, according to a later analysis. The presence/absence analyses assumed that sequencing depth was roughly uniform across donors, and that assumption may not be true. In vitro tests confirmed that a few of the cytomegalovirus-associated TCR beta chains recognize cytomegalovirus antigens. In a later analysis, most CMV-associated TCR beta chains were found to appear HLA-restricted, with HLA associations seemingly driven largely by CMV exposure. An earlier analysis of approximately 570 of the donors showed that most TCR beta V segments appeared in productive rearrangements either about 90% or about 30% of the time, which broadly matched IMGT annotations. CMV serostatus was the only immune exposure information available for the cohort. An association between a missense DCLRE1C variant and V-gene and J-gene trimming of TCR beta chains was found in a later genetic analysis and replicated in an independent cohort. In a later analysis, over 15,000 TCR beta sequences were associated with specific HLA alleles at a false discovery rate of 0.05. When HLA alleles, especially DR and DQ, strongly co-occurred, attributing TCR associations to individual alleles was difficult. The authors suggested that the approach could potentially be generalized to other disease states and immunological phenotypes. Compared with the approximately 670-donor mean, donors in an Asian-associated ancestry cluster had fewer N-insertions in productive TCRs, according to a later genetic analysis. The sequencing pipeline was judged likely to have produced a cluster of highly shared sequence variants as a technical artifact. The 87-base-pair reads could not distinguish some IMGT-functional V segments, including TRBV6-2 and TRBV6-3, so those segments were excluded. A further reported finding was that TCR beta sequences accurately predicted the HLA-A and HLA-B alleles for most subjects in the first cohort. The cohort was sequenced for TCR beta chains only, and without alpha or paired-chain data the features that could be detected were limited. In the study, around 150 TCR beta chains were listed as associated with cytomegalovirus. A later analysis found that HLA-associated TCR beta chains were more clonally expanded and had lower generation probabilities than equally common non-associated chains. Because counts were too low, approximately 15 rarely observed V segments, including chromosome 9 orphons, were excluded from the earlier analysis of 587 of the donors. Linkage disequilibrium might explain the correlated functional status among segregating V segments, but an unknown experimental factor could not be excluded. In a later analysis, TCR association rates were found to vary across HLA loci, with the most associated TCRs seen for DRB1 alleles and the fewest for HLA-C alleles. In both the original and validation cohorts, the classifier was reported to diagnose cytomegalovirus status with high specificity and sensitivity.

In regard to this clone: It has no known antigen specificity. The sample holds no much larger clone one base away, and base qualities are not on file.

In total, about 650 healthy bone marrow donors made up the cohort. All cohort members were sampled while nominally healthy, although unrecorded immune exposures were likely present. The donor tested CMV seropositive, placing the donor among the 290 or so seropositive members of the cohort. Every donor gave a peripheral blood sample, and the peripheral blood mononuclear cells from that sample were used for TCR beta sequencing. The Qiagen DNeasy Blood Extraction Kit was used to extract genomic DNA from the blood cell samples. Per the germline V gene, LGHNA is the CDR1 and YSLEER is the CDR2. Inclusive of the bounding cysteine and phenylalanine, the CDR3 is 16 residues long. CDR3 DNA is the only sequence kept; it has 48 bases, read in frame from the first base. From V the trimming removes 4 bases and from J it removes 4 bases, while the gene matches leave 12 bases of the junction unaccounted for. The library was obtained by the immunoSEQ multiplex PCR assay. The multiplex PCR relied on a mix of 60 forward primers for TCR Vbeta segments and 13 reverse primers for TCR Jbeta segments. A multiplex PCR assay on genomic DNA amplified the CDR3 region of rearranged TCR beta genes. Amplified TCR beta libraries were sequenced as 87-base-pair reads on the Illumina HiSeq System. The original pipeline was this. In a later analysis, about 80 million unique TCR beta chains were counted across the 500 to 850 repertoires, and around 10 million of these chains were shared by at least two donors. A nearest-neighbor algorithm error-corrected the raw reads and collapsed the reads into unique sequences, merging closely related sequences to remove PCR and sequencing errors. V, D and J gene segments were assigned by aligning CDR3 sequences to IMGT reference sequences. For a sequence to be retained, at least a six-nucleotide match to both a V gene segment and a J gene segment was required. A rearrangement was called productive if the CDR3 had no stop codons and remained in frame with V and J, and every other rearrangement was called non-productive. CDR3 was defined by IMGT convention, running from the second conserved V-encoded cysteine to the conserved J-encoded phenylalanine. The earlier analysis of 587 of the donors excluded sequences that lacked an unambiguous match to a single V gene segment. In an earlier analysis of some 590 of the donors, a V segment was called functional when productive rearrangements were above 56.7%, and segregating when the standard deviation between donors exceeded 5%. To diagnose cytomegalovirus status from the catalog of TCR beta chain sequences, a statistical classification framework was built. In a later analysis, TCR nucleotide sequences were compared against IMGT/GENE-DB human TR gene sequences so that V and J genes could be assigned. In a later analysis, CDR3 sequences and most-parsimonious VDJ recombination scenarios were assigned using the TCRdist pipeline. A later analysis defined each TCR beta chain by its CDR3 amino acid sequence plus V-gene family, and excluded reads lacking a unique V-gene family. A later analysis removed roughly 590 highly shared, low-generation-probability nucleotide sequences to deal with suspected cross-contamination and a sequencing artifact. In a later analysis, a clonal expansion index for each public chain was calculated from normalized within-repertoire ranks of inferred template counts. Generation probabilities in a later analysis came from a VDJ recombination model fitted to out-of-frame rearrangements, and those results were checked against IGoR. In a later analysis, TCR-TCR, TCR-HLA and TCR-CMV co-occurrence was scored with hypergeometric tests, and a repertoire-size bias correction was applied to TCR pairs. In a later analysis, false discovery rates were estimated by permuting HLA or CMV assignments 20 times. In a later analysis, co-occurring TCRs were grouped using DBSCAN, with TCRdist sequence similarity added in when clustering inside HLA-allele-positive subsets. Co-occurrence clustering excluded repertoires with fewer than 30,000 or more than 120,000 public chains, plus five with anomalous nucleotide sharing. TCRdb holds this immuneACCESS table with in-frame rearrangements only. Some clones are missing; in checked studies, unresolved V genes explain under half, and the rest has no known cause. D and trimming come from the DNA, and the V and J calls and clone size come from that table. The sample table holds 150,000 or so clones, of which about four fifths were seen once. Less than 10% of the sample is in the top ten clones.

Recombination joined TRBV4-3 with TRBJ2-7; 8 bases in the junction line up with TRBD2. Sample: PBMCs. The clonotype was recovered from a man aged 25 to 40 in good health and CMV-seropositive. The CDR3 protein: CASSPGGGRTVYEQYF. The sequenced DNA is TGCGCCAGCAGCCCAGGCGGGGGGCGAACGGTTTACGAGCAGTACTTC.